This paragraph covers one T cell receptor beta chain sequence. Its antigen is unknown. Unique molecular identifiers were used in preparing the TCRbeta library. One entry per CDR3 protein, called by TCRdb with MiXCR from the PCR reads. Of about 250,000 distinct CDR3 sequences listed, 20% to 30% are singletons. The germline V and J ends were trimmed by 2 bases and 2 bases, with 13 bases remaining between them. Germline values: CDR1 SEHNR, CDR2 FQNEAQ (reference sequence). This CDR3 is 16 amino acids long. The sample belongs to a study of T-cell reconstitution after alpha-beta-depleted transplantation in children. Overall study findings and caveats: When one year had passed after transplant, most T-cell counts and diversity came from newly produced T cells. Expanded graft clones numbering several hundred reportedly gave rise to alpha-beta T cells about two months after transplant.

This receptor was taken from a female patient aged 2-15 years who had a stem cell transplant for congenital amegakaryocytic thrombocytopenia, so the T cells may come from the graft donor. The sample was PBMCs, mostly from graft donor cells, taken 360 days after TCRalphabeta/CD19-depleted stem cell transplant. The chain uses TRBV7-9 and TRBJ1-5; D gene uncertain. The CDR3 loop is CASSLTATVRNQPQHF. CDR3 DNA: TGTGCCAGCAGCTTAACGGCGACGGTCCGCAATCAGCCCCAGCATTTT.